This T cell receptor beta chain was profiled in a study of T cell responses to AZD1222 COVID-19 vaccine. Germline CDR1 reads SGHDT; CDR2 reads YYEEEE. The V segment lost 4 bases and the J segment 4 bases; nucleotides outside the gene matches: 3. The CDR3 length is 13 residues. Worth noting for this clone: Its cognate antigen is unknown. Other DNA sequences in this sample translate to the same CDR3.

TCRdb keeps only in-frame clones here, not all; method: immunoSEQ multiplex PCR. The sample has roughly 200,000 clones, about 94% seen once. General observations from the study: Recipients of two AZD1222 doses showed rising Spike-specific TCR breadth and depth. Unmutated variant regions are reportedly the target of nearly half of TCRs that are spike-specific.

Material: peripheral blood, obtained 28 days after the second dose of the MenACWY control vaccine. This chain links TRBV5-6 with TRBJ2-7; 9 nucleotides align to TRBD1. The origin of this receptor is an adult who received the MenACWY meningococcal vaccine as a control. CDR3 in amino acids: CASSPDRGYEQYF. For the CDR3, the DNA is TGTGCCAGCAGCCCGGACAGGGGATACGAGCAGTACTTC.